This TCR beta chain was identified in a study of glioma-infiltrating T cells after dendritic cell vaccination. Trimming at V came to 4 bases and at J to 0 bases, leaving 8 bases not matched to a gene. CDR1 is SGHTA and CDR2 is FQGNSA in the germline V gene. CDR3 length equals 16 residues. Measured with immunoSEQ multiplex PCR; TCRdb has only the in-frame clones, and not every one. The sample includes fewer than 35,000 clones, approximately 90% of them seen just once. Here the sequenced sample was blood, taken before dendritic cell vaccination. This chain uses TRBV7-2 with TRBJ1-1, with 7 nucleotides matching TRBD1. This receptor was taken from a human donor with glioblastoma. The CDR3 sequence: CASSSRDRLMNTEAFF. The CDR3 DNA reads TGTGCCAGCAGCTCCCGGGACAGACTTATGAACACTGAAGCTTTCTTT.